Listed below are T cell receptor beta chains from one sample, sequenced in a study of regulatory T cells in long-lasting Graves disease. In TCRdb, the multiplex PCR reads were re-called with MiXCR into one record per CDR3 protein. The sample yields approximately 470,000 distinct CDR3 sequences, roughly 16% seen once. This same sample was also part of a study on T cells in Graves' hyperthyroidism and ophthalmopathy.

The sequencing here drew on peripheral blood mononuclear cells (PBMCs), taken at new diagnosis, from a patient treated with antithyroid drugs. All receptors derive from a man aged 40-49 years with Graves disease. The CDR3 runs from the conserved cysteine through the conserved F or W. The order of the fields is CDR3 protein, CDR3 DNA, D gene, V gene, clone size, J gene. The D gene is left open where the match is weak. For some rows the clone size is stated as once, few or many, or as a class when expanded; others skip it.

CDR3: CASRKQGSYGYTF; DNA: TGTGCCAGCAGGAAACAAGGGAGCTATGGCTACACCTTC; D: -; V: TRBV27; size: many; J: TRBJ1-2
CDR3: CASSLVGSYGYTF; DNA: TGTGCCAGCAGTTTAGTAGGCAGCTATGGCTACACCTTC; D: -; V: TRBV28; size: few; J: TRBJ1-2
CDR3: CASSLGGVEQFF; DNA: TGCGCCAGCAGCTTGGGGGGGGTCGAGCAGTTCTTC; D: -; V: TRBV5-1; size: many; J: TRBJ2-1
CDR3: CATSRDLSGSSYNEQFF; DNA: TGTGCCACCAGCAGAGATCTCAGCGGCAGCTCCTACAATGAGCAGTTCTTC; D: -; V: TRBV15; size: many; J: TRBJ2-1
CDR3: CASSTNWATEAFF; DNA: TGTGCCAGCAGCACGAACTGGGCCACTGAAGCTTTCTTT; D: -; V: TRBV7-9; size: few; J: TRBJ1-1
CDR3: CASSQPGVTEQYF; DNA: TGTGCCAGCAGCCAACCAGGGGTTACCGAGCAGTACTTC; D: -; V: TRBV5-5; size: many; J: TRBJ2-7
CDR3: CASSHSSVHTQYF; DNA: TGTGCCAGCAGCCACAGTAGCGTACATACGCAGTATTTT; D: -; V: TRBV3-1; size: many; J: TRBJ2-3
CDR3: CASSEETSGSYEQYF; DNA: TGTGCCAGCAGTGAAGAGACTAGCGGGAGTTACGAGCAGTACTTC; D: TRBD2; V: TRBV6-1; size: many; J: TRBJ2-7
CDR3: CASSPRDNLKPQHF; DNA: TGTGCCAGTAGCCCCCGGGACAATCTGAAGCCCCAGCATTTT; D: -; V: TRBV19; size: -; J: TRBJ1-5
CDR3: CASSPSGTSVSYEQYF; DNA: TGCGCCAGCAGCCCCTCCGGGACTAGCGTTTCCTACGAGCAGTACTTC; D: TRBD2; V: TRBV5-1; size: few; J: TRBJ2-7
CDR3: CASSLTHRAREQYF; DNA: TGTGCCAGCAGTCTTACCCACAGGGCGCGCGAGCAGTACTTC; D: -; V: TRBV28; size: many; J: TRBJ2-7
CDR3: CATSDSPRGDTQYF; DNA: TGTGCCACCAGTGATTCCCCACGAGGAGATACGCAGTATTTT; D: -; V: TRBV24-1; size: many; J: TRBJ2-3
CDR3: CASSHAGQVTEAFF; DNA: TGTGCCAGCAGCCACGCCGGTCAAGTCACTGAAGCTTTCTTT; D: -; V: TRBV3-1; size: few; J: TRBJ1-1
CDR3: CASSRAEDNSPLHF; DNA: TGTGCCAGCAGCCGCGCCGAGGACAATTCACCCCTCCACTTT; D: -; V: TRBV3-1; size: many; J: TRBJ1-6
CDR3: CAWINPETSVTGELFF; DNA: TGTGCCTGGATCAACCCGGAGACTAGCGTCACCGGGGAGCTGTTTTTT; D: TRBD2; V: TRBV30; size: many; J: TRBJ2-2
CDR3: CASSTTGLSNQPQHF; DNA: TGTGCCAGCAGTACCACAGGGTTAAGCAATCAGCCCCAGCATTTT; D: -; V: TRBV12-3/TRBV12-4; size: many; J: TRBJ1-5
CDR3: CATSRDPGNYEQYF; DNA: TGTGCCACCAGCAGAGATCCAGGGAACTACGAGCAGTACTTC; D: -; V: TRBV15; size: few; J: TRBJ2-7
CDR3: CSASQLAGAYYNEQFF; DNA: TGCAGTGCTAGCCAACTAGCGGGAGCTTACTACAATGAGCAGTTCTTC; D: TRBD2; V: TRBV20-1; size: many; J: TRBJ2-1
CDR3: CASTERVQETQYF; DNA: TGTGCCAGCACCGAAAGGGTACAAGAGACCCAGTACTTC; D: -; V: TRBV2; size: -; J: TRBJ2-5
CDR3: CASRTSGAFNEQFF; DNA: TGTGCCAGCAGAACTAGCGGAGCTTTTAATGAGCAGTTCTTC; D: TRBD2; V: TRBV27; size: -; J: TRBJ2-1
CDR3: CASSRDWGSDEQFF; DNA: TGTGCCAGCAGCCGGGACTGGGGCTCGGATGAGCAGTTCTTC; D: -; V: TRBV6-1; size: many; J: TRBJ2-1
CDR3: CASSQGTSYGYTF; DNA: TGTGCCAGCAGCCAAGGAACCTCCTATGGCTACACCTTC; D: -; V: TRBV3-1; size: many; J: TRBJ1-2
CDR3: CASLRGAGYGYTF; DNA: TGTGCCAGCTTGAGGGGCGCTGGCTATGGCTACACCTTC; D: -; V: TRBV28; size: many; J: TRBJ1-2
CDR3: CASSMVDRMNTEAFF; DNA: TGTGCCAGTAGTATGGTGGACAGGATGAACACTGAAGCTTTCTTT; D: TRBD1; V: TRBV19; size: few; J: TRBJ1-1
CDR3: CASSLGLSGGEQFF; DNA: TGTGCCAGCAGCTTAGGGCTATCCGGGGGCGAGCAGTTCTTC; D: -; V: TRBV7-9; size: many; J: TRBJ2-1
CDR3: CASSLGQGATSTDTQYF; DNA: TGTGCCAGCAGCTTAGGACAGGGGGCCACTAGCACAGATACGCAGTATTTT; D: TRBD1; V: TRBV7-8; size: many; J: TRBJ2-3
CDR3: CSGGAGVLRETQYF; DNA: TGCAGTGGGGGAGCGGGAGTGCTCCGGGAGACCCAGTACTTC; D: TRBD2; V: TRBV20-1; size: -; J: TRBJ2-5
CDR3: CASSLSGFSYEQYF; DNA: TGTGCCAGCAGCTTAAGCGGGTTCTCCTACGAGCAGTACTTC; D: -; V: TRBV7-2; size: few; J: TRBJ2-7
CDR3: CASSYSGIAYNEQFF; DNA: TGTGCCAGCAGCTACAGCGGGATCGCCTACAATGAGCAGTTCTTC; D: TRBD2; V: TRBV9; size: many; J: TRBJ2-1
CDR3: CASSSAGEDTQYF; DNA: TGTGCCAGCAGTTCGGCCGGGGAAGATACGCAGTATTTT; D: -; V: TRBV12-3/TRBV12-4; size: many; J: TRBJ2-3
CDR3: CASSLDGVNTGELFF; DNA: TGTGCCAGCAGCTTGGATGGAGTGAACACCGGGGAGCTGTTTTTT; D: -; V: TRBV5-6; size: few; J: TRBJ2-2
CDR3: CASNPLTNSDTQYF; DNA: TGTGCCAGCAATCCCCTAACAAACTCCGATACGCAGTATTTT; D: -; V: TRBV5-1; size: few; J: TRBJ2-3
CDR3: CASSEGVRDTDTQYF; DNA: TGTGCCAGCAGTGAAGGGGTCAGAGACACAGATACGCAGTATTTT; D: -; V: TRBV2; size: many; J: TRBJ2-3
CDR3: CASSWTQSRGHEQYF; DNA: TGTGCCAGCTCATGGACGCAAAGCAGGGGTCACGAGCAGTACTTC; D: -; V: TRBV18; size: many; J: TRBJ2-7
CDR3: CASSLGDRGLTYNEQFF; DNA: TGTGCCAGCAGCTTAGGGGACAGGGGGCTGACCTACAATGAGCAGTTCTTC; D: TRBD1; V: TRBV7-9; size: many; J: TRBJ2-1
CDR3: CASISQGSGANVLTF; DNA: TGTGCCAGTATCTCCCAGGGGAGCGGGGCCAACGTCCTGACTTTC; D: -; V: TRBV19; size: few; J: TRBJ2-6
CDR3: CASSIDLGGRGNQPQHF; DNA: TGTGCCAGTAGTATAGATTTAGGGGGCAGGGGCAATCAGCCCCAGCATTTT; D: TRBD1; V: TRBV19; size: few; J: TRBJ1-5
CDR3: CAWSATSVYNEQFF; DNA: TGTGCCTGGAGTGCGACTAGCGTTTACAATGAGCAGTTCTTC; D: TRBD2; V: TRBV30; size: few; J: TRBJ2-1
CDR3: CASTNILSNQPQHF; DNA: TGTGCCAGCACTAATATTTTGAGCAATCAGCCCCAGCATTTT; D: -; V: TRBV6-2/TRBV6-3; size: few; J: TRBJ1-5
CDR3: CASSLTYRDSVSF; DNA: TGTGCCAGCAGCTTAACGTATCGGGACTCCGTGTCCTTC; D: -; V: TRBV7-3; size: -; J: TRBJ2-1
CDR3: CASSHGASGRTETQYF; DNA: TGTGCCAGCAGCCATGGGGCTAGCGGGCGGACAGAGACCCAGTACTTC; D: TRBD2; V: TRBV11-1; size: -; J: TRBJ2-5
CDR3: CASSSLLPTGPGDLSQFF; DNA: TGCGCCAGCAGCTCCCTACTCCCGACAGGGCCGGGGGATTTGTCGCAGTTCTTC; D: -; V: TRBV5-1; size: few; J: TRBJ2-1
CDR3: CASSLRIAKNIQYF; DNA: TGTGCCAGCAGCTTAAGGATAGCCAAAAACATTCAGTACTTC; D: -; V: TRBV5-6; size: many; J: TRBJ2-4
CDR3: CASSQRQASSYEQYF; DNA: TGTGCCAGCAGCCAGCGACAGGCGAGCTCCTACGAGCAGTACTTC; D: -; V: TRBV4-2; size: -; J: TRBJ2-7
CDR3: CSALSSGRETQYF; DNA: TGCAGCGCCCTTTCTAGCGGGAGGGAGACCCAGTACTTC; D: TRBD2; V: TRBV29-1; size: -; J: TRBJ2-5
CDR3: CASTEGQLLEQFF; DNA: TGTGCCAGCACCGAGGGACAGCTCCTTGAGCAGTTCTTC; D: TRBD1; V: TRBV12-3/TRBV12-4; size: many; J: TRBJ2-1
CDR3: CASSFEGTTDTQYF; DNA: TGTGCCAGCAGTTTTGAGGGGACCACAGATACGCAGTATTTT; D: -; V: TRBV27; size: few; J: TRBJ2-3
CDR3: CASSFQGASLETQYF; DNA: TGTGCCAGCAGCTTCCAAGGGGCTAGCTTGGAGACCCAGTACTTC; D: -; V: TRBV11-2; size: many; J: TRBJ2-5
CDR3: CASSSEGIEQFF; DNA: TGTGCCAGCAGTTCGGAGGGTATTGAGCAGTTCTTC; D: -; V: TRBV28; size: many; J: TRBJ2-1
CDR3: CASATSVSPYEQYF; DNA: TGTGCCAGCGCGACTAGCGTCAGCCCCTACGAGCAGTACTTC; D: TRBD2; V: TRBV24-1; size: many; J: TRBJ2-7